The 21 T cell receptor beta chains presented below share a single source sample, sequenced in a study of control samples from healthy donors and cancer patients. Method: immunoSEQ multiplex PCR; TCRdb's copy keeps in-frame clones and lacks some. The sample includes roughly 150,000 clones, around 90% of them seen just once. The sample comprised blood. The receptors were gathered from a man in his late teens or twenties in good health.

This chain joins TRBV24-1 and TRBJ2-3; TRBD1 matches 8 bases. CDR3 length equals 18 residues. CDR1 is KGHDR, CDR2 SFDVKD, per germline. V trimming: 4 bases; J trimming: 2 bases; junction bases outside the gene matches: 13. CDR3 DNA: TGTGCCACCAGTGAATCTGGACAGGGACGGGGATACACAGATACGCAGTATTTT. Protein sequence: CATSESGQGRGYTDTQYF.

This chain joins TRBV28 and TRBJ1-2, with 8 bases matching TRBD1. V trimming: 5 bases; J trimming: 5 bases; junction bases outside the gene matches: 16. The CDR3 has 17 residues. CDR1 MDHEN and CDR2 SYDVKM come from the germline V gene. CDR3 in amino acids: CASSSTLRQGKWYGYTF. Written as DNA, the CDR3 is TGTGCCAGCAGTAGTACCCTCCGACAGGGGAAATGGTATGGCTACACCTTC.

In DNA, the CDR3 is TGTGCCAGCACCCTATCCCGGGGAGGAGGCAGCGCAGATACGCAGTATTTT. Its translation: CASTLSRGGGSADTQYF. The V call is TRBV25-1, the J call TRBJ2-3; D is possibly TRBD2 (6 bases). The germline CDR1 and CDR2 sequences are MGHDK and SYGVNS. The CDR3 has 17 residues. Trimming took 7 bases from V and 4 from J, leaving 24 bases between them.

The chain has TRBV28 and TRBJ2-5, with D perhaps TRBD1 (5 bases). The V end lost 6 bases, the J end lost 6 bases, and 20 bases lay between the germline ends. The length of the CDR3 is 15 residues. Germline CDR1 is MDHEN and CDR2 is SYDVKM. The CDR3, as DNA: TGTGCCAGCAGCACTGGCCAGGGCGTCCCAAAGACCCAGTACTTC. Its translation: CASSTGQGVPKTQYF.

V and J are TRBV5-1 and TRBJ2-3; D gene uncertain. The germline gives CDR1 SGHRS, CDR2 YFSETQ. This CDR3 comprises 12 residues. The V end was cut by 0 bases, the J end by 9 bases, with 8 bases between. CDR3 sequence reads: CASSLAGLTQYF. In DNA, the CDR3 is TGCGCCAGCAGCTTGGCGGGCCTCACGCAGTATTTT.

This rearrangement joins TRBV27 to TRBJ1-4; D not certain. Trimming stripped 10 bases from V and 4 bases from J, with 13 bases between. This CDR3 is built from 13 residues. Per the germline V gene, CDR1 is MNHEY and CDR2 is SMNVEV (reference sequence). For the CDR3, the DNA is TGTGCCACCGCGGGGTCCGTTAATGAAAAACTGTTTTTT. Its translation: CATAGSVNEKLFF.

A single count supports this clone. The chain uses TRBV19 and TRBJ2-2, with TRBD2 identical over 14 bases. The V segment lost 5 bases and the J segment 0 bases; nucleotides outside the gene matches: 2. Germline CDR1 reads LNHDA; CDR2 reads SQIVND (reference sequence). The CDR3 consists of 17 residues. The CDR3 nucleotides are TGTGCCAGTAGTTTGACTAGCGGGGGGGCGAACACCGGGGAGCTGTTTTTT. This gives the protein CASSLTSGGANTGELFF.

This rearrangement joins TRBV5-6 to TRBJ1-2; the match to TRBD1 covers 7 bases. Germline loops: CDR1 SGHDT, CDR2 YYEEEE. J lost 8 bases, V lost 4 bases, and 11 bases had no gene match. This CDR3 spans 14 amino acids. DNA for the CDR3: TGTGCCAGCAGCAACAGATGGGACAGATGGGGCTACACCTTC. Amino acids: CASSNRWDRWGYTF.

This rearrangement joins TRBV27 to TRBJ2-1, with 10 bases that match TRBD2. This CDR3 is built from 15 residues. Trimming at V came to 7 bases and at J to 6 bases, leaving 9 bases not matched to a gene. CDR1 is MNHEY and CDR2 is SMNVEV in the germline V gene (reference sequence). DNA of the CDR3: TGTGCCAGCAAACTAAGCGGGGGGGCCCGCAATGAGCAGTTCTTC. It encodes CASKLSGGARNEQFF.

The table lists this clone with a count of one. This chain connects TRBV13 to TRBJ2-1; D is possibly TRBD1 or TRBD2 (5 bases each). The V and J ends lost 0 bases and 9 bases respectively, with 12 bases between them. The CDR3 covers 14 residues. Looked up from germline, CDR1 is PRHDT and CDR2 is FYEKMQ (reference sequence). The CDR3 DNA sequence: TGTGCCAGCAGCTTAGGCCGAGGGGTCCGTGAGCAGTTCTTC. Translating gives CASSLGRGVREQFF. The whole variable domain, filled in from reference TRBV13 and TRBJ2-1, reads AAGVIQSPRHLIKEKRETATLKCYPIPRHDTVYWYQQGPGQDPQFLISFYEKMQSDKGSIPDRFSAQQFSDYHSELNMSSLELGDSALYFCASSLGRGVREQFFGPGTRLTVL.

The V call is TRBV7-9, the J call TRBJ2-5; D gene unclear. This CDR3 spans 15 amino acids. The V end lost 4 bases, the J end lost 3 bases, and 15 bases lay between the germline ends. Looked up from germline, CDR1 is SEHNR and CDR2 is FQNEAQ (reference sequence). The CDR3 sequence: CASSSGPRREETQYF. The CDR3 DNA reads TGTGCCAGCAGCTCAGGACCTAGAAGAGAAGAGACCCAGTACTTC.

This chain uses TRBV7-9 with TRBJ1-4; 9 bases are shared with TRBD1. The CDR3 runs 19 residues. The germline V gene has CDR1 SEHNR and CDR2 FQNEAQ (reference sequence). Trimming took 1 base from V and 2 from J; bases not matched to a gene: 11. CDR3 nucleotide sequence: TGTGCCAGCAGCTTAGTTCGGCGGGACAGGGCTTTCACTAATGAAAAACTGTTTTTT. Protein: CASSLVRRDRAFTNEKLFF.

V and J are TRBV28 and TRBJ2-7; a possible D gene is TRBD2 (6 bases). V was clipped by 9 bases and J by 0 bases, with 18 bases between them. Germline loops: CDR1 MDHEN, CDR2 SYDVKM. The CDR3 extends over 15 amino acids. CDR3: CASGFGGPSSYEQYF. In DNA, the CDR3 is TGTGCCAGTGGGTTCGGGGGTCCCAGCTCCTACGAGCAGTACTTC.

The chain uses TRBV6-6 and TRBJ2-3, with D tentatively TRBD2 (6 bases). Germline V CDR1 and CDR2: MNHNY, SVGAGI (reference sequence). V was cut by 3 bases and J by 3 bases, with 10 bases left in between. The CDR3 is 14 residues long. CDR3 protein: CASSYRLVTDTQYF. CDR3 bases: TGTGCCAGCAGTTATAGACTAGTTACAGATACGCAGTATTTT.

The CDR3, as DNA: TGTGCCAGCAGTTCAGGGACTAGCGGGGGGGCGTTTAGGTGGGAGACCCAGTACTTC. Its translation: CASSSGTSGGAFRWETQYF. The genes are TRBV28 and TRBJ2-5, with TRBD2 matching 16 bases. V lost 4 bases to trimming and J lost 5 bases; unmatched junction nucleotides: 13. Germline V gene sequence: CDR1 MDHEN, CDR2 SYDVKM. The CDR3 extends over 19 amino acids.

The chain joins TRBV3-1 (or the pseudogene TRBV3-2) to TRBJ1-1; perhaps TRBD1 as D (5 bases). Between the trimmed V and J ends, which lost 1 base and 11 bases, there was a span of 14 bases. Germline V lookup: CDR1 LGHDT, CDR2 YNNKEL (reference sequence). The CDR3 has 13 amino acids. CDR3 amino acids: CASSQARGSWAFF. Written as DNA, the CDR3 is TGTGCCAGCAGCCAAGCCCGGGGCAGTTGGGCTTTCTTT.

DNA of the CDR3: TGTGCCAGCAGCCAAGACCGGGGGACAGGGGGTTTCTATGGCTACACCTTC. Translating it yields CASSQDRGTGGFYGYTF. The genes are TRBV4-2 and TRBJ1-2; 11 nucleotides line up with TRBD1. CDR1 is LGHNA and CDR2 is YNFKEQ in the germline V gene. Trimming took 0 bases from V and 4 from J; bases not matched to a gene: 7. The CDR3 is 17 amino acids.

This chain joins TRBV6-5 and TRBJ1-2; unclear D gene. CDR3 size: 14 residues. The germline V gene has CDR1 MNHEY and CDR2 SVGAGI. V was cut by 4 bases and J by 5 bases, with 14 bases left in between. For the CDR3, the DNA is TGTGCCAGCAGTTCCCATCGCGGGTTTTATGGCTACACCTTC. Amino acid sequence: CASSSHRGFYGYTF.

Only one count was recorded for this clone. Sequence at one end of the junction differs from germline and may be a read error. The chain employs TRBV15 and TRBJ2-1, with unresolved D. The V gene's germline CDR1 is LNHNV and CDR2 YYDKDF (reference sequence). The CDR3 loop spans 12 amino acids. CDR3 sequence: CATSSPTNGQFF. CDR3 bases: TGTGCCACCAGCAGCCCAACTAATGGGCAGTTCTTC.

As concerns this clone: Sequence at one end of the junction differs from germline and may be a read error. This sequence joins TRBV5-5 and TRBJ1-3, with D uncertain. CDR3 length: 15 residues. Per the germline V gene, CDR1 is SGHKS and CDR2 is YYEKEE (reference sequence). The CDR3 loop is CASSLDGSSGNTIYF. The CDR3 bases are TGTGCCAGCAGTTTGGACGGGAGCTCTGGAAACACCATATATTTT. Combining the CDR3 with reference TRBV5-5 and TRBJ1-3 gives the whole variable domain DAGVTQSPTHLIKTRGQQVTLRCSPISGHKSVSWYQQVLGQGPQFIFQYYEKEERGRGNFPDRFSARQFPNYSSELNVNALLLGDSALYLCASSLDGSSGNTIYFGEGSWLTVV.

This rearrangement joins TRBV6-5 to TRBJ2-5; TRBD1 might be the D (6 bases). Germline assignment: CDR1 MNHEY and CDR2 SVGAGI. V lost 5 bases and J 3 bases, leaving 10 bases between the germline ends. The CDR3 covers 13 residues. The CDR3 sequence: CASSPWTEETQYF. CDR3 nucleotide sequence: TGTGCCAGCAGTCCCTGGACAGAAGAGACCCAGTACTTC.